This TCR beta chain stems from a study of blood T cell repertoires in COVID-19. The overall study: The study drew acute and convalescent COVID-19 samples from the United States, Italy and Spain. Sources were T cells, B-cell-depleted T cells, or PBMCs; the material itself was cDNA or gDNA.

V shed 4 bases, J shed 2 bases, and the junction held 1 base outside the gene matches. The CDR3 has 13 residues. CDR1 is MNHEY, CDR2 SMNVEV, per germline (reference sequence). In the study's own analysis: Estimates of nucleated cell counts were drawn from the amplification of reference gene primers. Clones were read by immunoSEQ multiplex PCR, and TCRdb kept only the in-frame ones, dropping some. V, J and clone size are taken as reported in that table, and D and trimming were inferred from the DNA itself. The table shows around 140,000 clones, with more than 70% occurring only once. This TCR was recovered from a man between 60 and 75 years old with acute or convalescent COVID-19. Source material: peripheral blood. The chain combines TRBV27 with TRBJ1-2; 7 nucleotides agree with TRBD1. As DNA, the CDR3 is TGTGCCAGCAGTTCGGGACAGAACTATGGCTACACCTTC. Translation gives CASSSGQNYGYTF.